Presented here are 27 T cell receptor beta chains from one specimen sequenced in a study of blood T cells in healthy people across ages. For the second PCR, which ran for about 6 to 11 cycles, a sample-barcoded 5' primer and a J-beta primer mix were used. TCRdb redid the calling of the 5' RACE reads with MiXCR, one entry per CDR3 protein. This table holds hundreds of thousands of distinct CDR3 sequences, 20% to 25% found once. Sequenced material: blood. These receptors originate from a man in his sixties or seventies in good health.

The V call is TRBV27, the J call TRBJ1-5, with D unclear. Germline V gene data show CDR1 as MNHEY and CDR2 as SMNVEV (reference sequence). CDR3 length equals 14 residues. V was trimmed by 3 bases and J by 2 bases, leaving 8 bases between them. CDR3 coding DNA: TGTGCCAGCAGTTTTAACTCAGGCAATCAGCCCCAGCATTTT. Residues: CASSFNSGNQPQHF.

The CDR3 bases are TGTGCCAGCTCACCACCGGGTTTTACGGATACCGAGCAGTACTTC. This encodes CASSPPGFTDTEQYF. The V gene is TRBV18, the J gene TRBJ2-5, with D uncertain. Judging by the DNA end, TRBJ2-7 fits better; the J call may be wrong. The germline V gene encodes CDR1 KGHSH and CDR2 LQKENI. This CDR3 spans 15 amino acids.

This clonotype was counted ten times or more. The chain employs TRBV20-1 and TRBJ2-3, with a tentative D call TRBD2 (5 bases). Trimming removed 3 bases at V and 0 bases at J, with 16 bases between. This CDR3 comprises 16 residues. The germline V gene encodes CDR1 DFQATT and CDR2 SNEGSKA (reference sequence). The CDR3 protein is CSASRGSGPSTDTQYF. Here the CDR3 DNA reads TGCAGTGCTAGTCGCGGCAGCGGACCGAGCACAGATACGCAGTATTTT.

The chain has TRBV3-1 and TRBJ2-7; a weak D match, TRBD2 (6 bases). The J call may be incorrect, as the DNA end agrees better with TRBJ2-5. Germline values: CDR1 LGHDT, CDR2 YNNKEL (reference sequence). The CDR3 is 13 residues long. The CDR3 DNA reads as TGTGCCAGCAGCCAAAACGGGAGAGAGACCCAGTACTTC. Translation: CASSQNGRETQYF.

This clonotype was counted a few times. The genes are TRBV5-1 and TRBJ2-7, with D perhaps assigned TRBD1 or TRBD2 (5 bases each). Germline V gene data show CDR1 as SGHRS and CDR2 as YFSETQ. The V and J ends lost 4 bases and 5 bases respectively, with 16 bases between them. The CDR3 contains 14 residues. The CDR3, as DNA: TGCGCCAGCAGCCCTGAGAGGGGAACCGACGAGCAGTACTTC. Encoded protein: CASSPERGTDEQYF.

V is TRBV2 and J is TRBJ2-1, with 10 bases matching TRBD1. The J call may not be correct, given that the DNA end is closer to TRBJ2-5. CDR3 length: 16 amino acids. CDR1 and CDR2 from the germline V gene are SNHLY and FYNNEI. The CDR3 coding sequence is TGTGCCAGCAGTGAAGAGGGACAGGGGATAGGAGGGACCCAGTACTTC. Its translation is CASSEEGQGIGGTQYF.

The chain combines TRBV9 with TRBJ2-1; 12 bases map to TRBD2. CDR3 size: 19 residues. Germline assignment: CDR1 SGDLS and CDR2 YYNGEE. V shed 3 bases, J shed 0 bases, and the junction held 10 bases outside the gene matches. The CDR3 DNA follows: TGTGCCAGCAGCGCCCAACTAGCGGGAGGTCAAAGCTCCTACAATGAGCAGTTCTTC. Residues: CASSAQLAGGQSSYNEQFF.

This clonotype was picked up a small number of times. The chain recombines TRBV3-1 with TRBJ2-4; D not certain. V lost 0 bases and J 13 bases, leaving 13 bases between the germline ends. Germline V gene lookup returns CDR1 LGHDT and CDR2 YNNKEL (reference sequence). The CDR3 totals 13 residues. The CDR3 nucleotides are TGTGCCAGCAGCCAAGATCGGGTTTCCGTCCAGTACTTC. This sequence encodes CASSQDRVSVQYF.

This clonotype was counted between two and nine times. The rearrangement links TRBV28 to TRBJ1-6; no firm D call. Germline V gene sequence: CDR1 MDHEN, CDR2 SYDVKM. The CDR3 has 16 residues. Trimming took 6 bases from V and 1 from J, leaving 13 bases between them. CDR3 in DNA: TGTGCCAGCAGCTCCGCGGCGGGGTCCTATAATTCACCCCTCCACTTT. It yields the protein CASSSAAGSYNSPLHF.

This clonotype has just a few counts. CDR3 nucleotide sequence: TGTGCTAGTGGGATTATCCGCTACGAGCAGTACTTC. It specifies CASGIIRYEQYF. The V gene is TRBV12-5, the J gene TRBJ2-7; D remains ambiguous. CDR1 LGHNT and CDR2 FRNRAP come from the germline V gene. CDR3 length equals 12 residues. Trimming shortened V by 6 bases and J by 3 bases, and 9 bases separated the two germline ends. Full variable domain (outside the CDR3, taken from reference TRBV12-5 and TRBJ2-7): DARVTQTPRHKVTEMGQEVTMRCQPILGHNTVFWYRQTMMQGLELLAYFRNRAPLDDSGMPKDRFSAEMPDATLATLKIQPSEPRDSAVYFCASGIIRYEQYFGPGTRLTVT.

The rearrangement joins TRBV3-1 to TRBJ1-4, with D maybe TRBD1 (5 bases). Per germline, CDR1 LGHDT and CDR2 YNNKEL (reference sequence). V lost 2 bases to trimming and J lost 8 bases, with 18 bases between them. This CDR3 contains 16 residues. Here the CDR3 reads CASSQPGLPAGEKLFF. The CDR3 region has the DNA TGTGCCAGCAGCCAACCAGGACTCCCAGCAGGGGAAAAACTGTTTTTT.

CDR3 in DNA: TGTGCCAGCAAAACAACTCTGAACACTGAAGCTTTCTTT. Amino acid sequence: CASKTTLNTEAFF. The chain recombines TRBV6-6 with TRBJ1-1; D is unclear. CDR1 MNHNY and CDR2 SVGAGI come from the germline V gene (reference sequence). With 7 bases removed from V and 0 bases from J, the gap between germline ends came to 9 bases. This CDR3 contains 13 residues.

This clonotype was seen only a few times. The chain is built from TRBV5-1 and TRBJ2-5, with D perhaps TRBD1 (5 bases). Germline CDR1 is SGHRS and CDR2 is YFSETQ. The CDR3 consists of 15 residues. Trimming removed 0 bases from V and 6 bases from J, with 15 bases in between. CDR3 bases: TGCGCCAGCAGCTTGGACAGGCCGGGCGGAAAGACCCAGTACTTC. It yields the protein CASSLDRPGGKTQYF.

The chain employs TRBV6-2 or TRBV6-3 and TRBJ2-7, with TRBD1 identical over 9 bases. The CDR3 has 14 residues. Trimming cost V 6 bases and J 4 bases; bases outside gene matches: 7. Germline CDR1 MNHEY, CDR2 SVGEGT. The chain's CDR3 is CASRRDRVYYEQYF. CDR3 DNA: TGTGCCAGCAGGCGGGACAGGGTCTATTACGAGCAGTACTTC.

The chain joins TRBV5-1 to TRBJ2-1; 7 positions match TRBD2. The V segment lost 1 base and the J segment 1 base; nucleotides outside the gene matches: 5. This CDR3 spans 16 amino acids. CDR1 SGHRS and CDR2 YFSETQ come from the germline V gene. The CDR3 region is CASSLPSGTSYNEQFF. The CDR3 DNA reads TGCGCCAGCAGCTTGCCTAGCGGCACGTCCTACAATGAGCAGTTCTTC.

This clonotype showed up many times. This chain links TRBV30 with TRBJ2-1; possibly TRBD1 or TRBD2 for D (5 bases each). This CDR3 region has 15 residues. Trimming removed 0 bases at V and 2 bases at J, with 11 bases between. Germline V gives CDR1 GTSNPN, CDR2 SVGIG (reference sequence). The CDR3 coding sequence is TGTGCCTGGAGTGTACGGGGCGGAGCCTACAATGAGCAGTTCTTC. This sequence encodes CAWSVRGGAYNEQFF.

Remarks on this clonotype: Its ends do not fully match the called genes, so a read error is possible. The chain is built from TRBV12-3 or TRBV12-4 and TRBJ2-3; D may be TRBD1 (5 bases). The CDR3 has 13 amino acids. The DNA for the CDR3 is TGTGCCAGCAGTCTTTTACCCACAGGTACGCAGTATTTT. Its protein is CASSLLPTGTQYF.

The rearrangement uses TRBV5-1 and TRBJ2-3; 9 bases are a match to TRBD2. This CDR3 has 15 residues. With V trimmed by 0 bases and J by 5 bases, 4 bases remained unmatched. Per germline, CDR1 SGHRS and CDR2 YFSETQ. For the CDR3, the DNA is TGCGCCAGCAGCTTGGCCAGCGGGAGGCTAGATACGCAGTATTTT. It codes for CASSLASGRLDTQYF.

V usage is TRBV5-6 and J usage is TRBJ2-2, with 12 bases identical to TRBD2. Germline lookup yields CDR1 SGHDT and CDR2 YYEEEE. The V segment lost 4 bases and the J segment 4 bases; nucleotides outside the gene matches: 5. There are 16 residues in the CDR3. DNA for the CDR3: TGTGCCAGCAGCCAAGGACTAGCGGGGAGCACCGGGGAGCTGTTTTTT. Translated, it gives CASSQGLAGSTGELFF.

This clonotype was detected a few times. V and J are TRBV12-3 or TRBV12-4 and TRBJ2-1; D may be TRBD2 (5 bases). This CDR3 comprises 14 residues. V was cut by 3 bases and J by 11 bases, with 17 bases left in between. The CDR3 DNA follows: TGTGCCAGCAGTTTCCTTAGCAAGAGGGCCCAGCAGTTCTTC. Protein product: CASSFLSKRAQQFF.

The rearrangement links TRBV20-1 to TRBJ2-2; D unclear. V was cut by 3 bases and J by 6 bases, with 11 bases left in between. CDR3 length: 13 residues. CDR1 and CDR2 from the germline V gene are DFQATT and SNEGSKA (reference sequence). The CDR3 DNA is TGCAGTGCTAGGGTCCAAGGGCCCGGGGAGCTGTTTTTT. Translation: CSARVQGPGELFF.

The sample holds a few counts of this clonotype. This chain links TRBV27 with TRBJ1-6; D perhaps matches TRBD1 (6 bases). The germline gives CDR1 MNHEY, CDR2 SMNVEV (reference sequence). V was cut by 6 bases and J by 6 bases, with 12 bases left in between. The CDR3 is 14 amino acids. The CDR3 nucleotides read TGTGCCAGCAGCCTTCCGGGGGCTAATTCACCCCTCCACTTT. Amino acids: CASSLPGANSPLHF.

This chain uses TRBV5-1 with TRBJ1-4, with 9 bases fitting TRBD1. The CDR3 has 14 residues. Looked up from germline, CDR1 is SGHRS and CDR2 is YFSETQ. J lost 8 bases, V lost 4 bases, and 6 bases had no gene match. CDR3 loop: CASSGGTGKEKLFF. The DNA for the CDR3 is TGCGCCAGCAGCGGTGGGACAGGGAAAGAAAAACTGTTTTTT.

This clonotype turned up a few times. The chain has TRBV11-2 and TRBJ2-4; D is undetermined. The CDR3 is made up of 14 amino acids. Germline V CDR1 and CDR2: SGHAT, FQNNGV. V dropped 0 bases and J dropped 9 bases, with 12 bases sitting between them. The CDR3 DNA reads as TGTGCCAGCAGCTTAGATGGTAGTTACAGCATTCAGTACTTC. Translating gives CASSLDGSYSIQYF.

The table lists this clonotype with many counts. The chain has TRBV7-6 and TRBJ2-5; unclear D gene. The CDR3 spans 12 residues. The germline CDR1 and CDR2 sequences are SGHVS and FNYEAQ. The V end was cut by 6 bases, the J end by 5 bases, with 10 bases between. The CDR3 DNA reads as TGTGCCAGCAGTTTATCCAGGGAGACCCAGTACTTC. It yields the protein CASSLSRETQYF.

This clonotype was seen a handful of times. This chain connects TRBV12-3 or TRBV12-4 to TRBJ2-3, with 7 bases aligning to TRBD2. The V and J ends lost 7 bases and 7 bases, in that order; junction bases with no gene match: 11. The CDR3 runs 14 residues. For the CDR3, the DNA is TGTGCCAGCACCCGCAGGGAGGGCCTAAATACGCAGTATTTT. Translating it yields CASTRREGLNTQYF.

This clonotype appeared a few times. The V gene is TRBV14, the J gene TRBJ2-1; 8 bases agree with TRBD2. The tail of the sequence fits TRBJ2-7 better, so the J call may be wrong. The CDR3 is 14 residues long. Looked up from germline, CDR1 is SGHDN and CDR2 is FVKESK. CDR3 protein: CASSHGTSPYEQYF. CDR3 in DNA: TGTGCCAGCAGCCATGGGACTAGTCCCTACGAGCAGTACTTC.